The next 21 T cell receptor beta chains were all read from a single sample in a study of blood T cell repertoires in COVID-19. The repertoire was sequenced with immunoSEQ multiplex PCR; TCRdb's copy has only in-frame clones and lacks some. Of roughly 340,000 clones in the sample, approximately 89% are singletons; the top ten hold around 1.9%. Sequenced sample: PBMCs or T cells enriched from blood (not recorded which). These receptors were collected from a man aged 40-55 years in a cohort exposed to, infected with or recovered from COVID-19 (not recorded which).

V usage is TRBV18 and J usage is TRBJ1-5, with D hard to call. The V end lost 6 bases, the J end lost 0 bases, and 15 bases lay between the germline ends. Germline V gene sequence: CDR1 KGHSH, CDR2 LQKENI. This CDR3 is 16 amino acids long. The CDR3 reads CASSLAEEYSNQPQHF. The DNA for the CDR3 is TGTGCCAGCTCCCTCGCGGAGGAATATAGCAATCAGCCCCAGCATTTT.

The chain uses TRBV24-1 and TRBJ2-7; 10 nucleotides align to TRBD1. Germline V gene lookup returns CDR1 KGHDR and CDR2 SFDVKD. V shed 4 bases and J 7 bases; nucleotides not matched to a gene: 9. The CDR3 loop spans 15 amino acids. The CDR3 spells CATSDWGTGEGEQYF. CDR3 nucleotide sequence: TGTGCCACCAGTGACTGGGGGACAGGGGAAGGGGAGCAGTACTTC.

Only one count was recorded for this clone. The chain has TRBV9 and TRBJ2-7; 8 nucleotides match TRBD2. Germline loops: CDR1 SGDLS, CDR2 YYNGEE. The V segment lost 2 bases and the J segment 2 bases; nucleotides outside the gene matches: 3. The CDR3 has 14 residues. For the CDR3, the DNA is TGTGCCAGCAGCGTTAGCGGGACTACCTACGAGCAGTACTTC. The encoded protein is CASSVSGTTYEQYF.

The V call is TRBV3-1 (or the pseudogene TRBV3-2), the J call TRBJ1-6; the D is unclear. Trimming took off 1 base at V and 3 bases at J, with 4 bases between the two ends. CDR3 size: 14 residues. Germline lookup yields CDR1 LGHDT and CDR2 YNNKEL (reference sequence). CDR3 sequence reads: CASSQGLYNSPLHF. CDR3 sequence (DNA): TGTGCCAGCAGCCAAGGGCTCTATAATTCACCCCTCCACTTT.

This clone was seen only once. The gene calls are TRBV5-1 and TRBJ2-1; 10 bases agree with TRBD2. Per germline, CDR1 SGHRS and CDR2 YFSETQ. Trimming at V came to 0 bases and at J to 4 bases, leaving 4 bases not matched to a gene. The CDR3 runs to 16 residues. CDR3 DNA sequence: TGCGCCAGCAGCTTGGCCGGGACTAGCGAATACAATGAGCAGTTCTTC. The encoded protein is CASSLAGTSEYNEQFF.

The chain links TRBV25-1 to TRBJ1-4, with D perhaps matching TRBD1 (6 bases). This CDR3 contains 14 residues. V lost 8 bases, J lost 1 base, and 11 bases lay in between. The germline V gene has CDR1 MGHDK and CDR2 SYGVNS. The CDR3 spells CASGEGGTNEKLFF. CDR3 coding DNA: TGTGCCAGCGGGGAAGGGGGAACTAATGAAAAACTGTTTTTT.

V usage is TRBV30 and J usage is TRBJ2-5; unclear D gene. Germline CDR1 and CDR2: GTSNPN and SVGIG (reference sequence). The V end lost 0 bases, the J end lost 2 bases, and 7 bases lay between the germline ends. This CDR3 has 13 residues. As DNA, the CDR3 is TGTGCCTGGAGTGTAAACAGACAAGAGACCCAGTACTTC. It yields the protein CAWSVNRQETQYF.

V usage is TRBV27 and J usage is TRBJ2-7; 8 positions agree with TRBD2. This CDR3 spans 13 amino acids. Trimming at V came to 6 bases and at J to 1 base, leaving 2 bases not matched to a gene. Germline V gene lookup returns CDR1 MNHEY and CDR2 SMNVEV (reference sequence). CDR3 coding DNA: TGTGCCAGCAGCACTAGCGGTTCCTACGAGCAGTACTTC. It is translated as CASSTSGSYEQYF.

The CDR3 loop reads CASRGLAGTYEQYF. As DNA, the CDR3 is TGTGCCAGCAGAGGACTAGCGGGGACCTACGAGCAGTACTTC. This chain connects TRBV2 to TRBJ2-7; 12 bases are shared with TRBD2. With V trimmed by 6 bases and J by 2 bases, 2 bases remained unmatched. This CDR3 is 14 amino acids long. Germline V gives CDR1 SNHLY, CDR2 FYNNEI.

CDR3 DNA: TGTGCCAGCAGCCGCAGGGGGAACACTGAAGCTTTCTTT. Protein product: CASSRRGNTEAFF. The chain is built from TRBV11-1 and TRBJ1-1, with D tentatively TRBD1 (6 bases). CDR3 size: 13 residues. V shed 5 bases and J shed 1 base, with 8 bases lying between them. The germline CDR1 and CDR2 sequences are SGHAT and FQDESV (reference sequence).

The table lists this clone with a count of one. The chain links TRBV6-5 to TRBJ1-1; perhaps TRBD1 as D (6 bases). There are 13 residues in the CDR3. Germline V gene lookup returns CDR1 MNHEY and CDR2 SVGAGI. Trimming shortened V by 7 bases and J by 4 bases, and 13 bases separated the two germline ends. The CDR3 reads CASTLGGRTEAFF. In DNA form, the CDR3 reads TGTGCCAGCACCCTGGGGGGGCGCACTGAAGCTTTCTTT.

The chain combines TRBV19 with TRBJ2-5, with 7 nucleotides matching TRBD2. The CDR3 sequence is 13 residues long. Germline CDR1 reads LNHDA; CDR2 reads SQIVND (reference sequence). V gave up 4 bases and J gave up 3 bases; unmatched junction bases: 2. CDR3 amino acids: CASSRGLEETQYF. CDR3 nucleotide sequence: TGTGCCAGTAGTAGAGGACTAGAAGAGACCCAGTACTTC.

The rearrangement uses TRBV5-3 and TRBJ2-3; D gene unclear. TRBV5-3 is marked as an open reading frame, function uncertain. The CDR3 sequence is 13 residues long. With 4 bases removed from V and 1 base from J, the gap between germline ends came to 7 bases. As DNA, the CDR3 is TGTGCCAGAAGCCCCGGAGGCACAGATACGCAGTATTTT. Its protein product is CARSPGGTDTQYF.

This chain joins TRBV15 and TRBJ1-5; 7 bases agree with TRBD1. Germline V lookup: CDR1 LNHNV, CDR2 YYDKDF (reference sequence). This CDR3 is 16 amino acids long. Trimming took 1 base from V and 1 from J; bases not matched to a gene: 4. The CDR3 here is CATSRGPGQSNQPQHF. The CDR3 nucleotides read TGTGCCACCAGCAGAGGCCCGGGACAGAGCAATCAGCCCCAGCATTTT. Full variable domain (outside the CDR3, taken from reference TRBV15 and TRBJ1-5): DAMVIQNPRYQVTQFGKPVTLSCSQTLNHNVMYWYQQKSSQAPKLLFHYYDKDFNNEADTPDNFQSRRPNTSFCFLDIRSPGLGDTAMYLCATSRGPGQSNQPQHFGDGTRLSIL.

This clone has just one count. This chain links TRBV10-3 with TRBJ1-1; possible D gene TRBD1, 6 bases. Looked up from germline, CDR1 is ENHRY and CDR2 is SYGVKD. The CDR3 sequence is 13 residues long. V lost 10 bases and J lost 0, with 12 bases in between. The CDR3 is CARTALLNTEAFF. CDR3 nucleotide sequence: TGTGCCAGGACAGCCCTTTTGAACACTGAAGCTTTCTTT.

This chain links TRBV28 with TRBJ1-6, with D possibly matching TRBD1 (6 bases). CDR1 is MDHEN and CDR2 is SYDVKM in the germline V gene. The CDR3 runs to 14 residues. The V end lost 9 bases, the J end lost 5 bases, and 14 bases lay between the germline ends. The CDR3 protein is CASHQGRHNSPLHF. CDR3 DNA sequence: TGTGCCAGTCATCAGGGGCGCCATAATTCACCCCTCCACTTT.

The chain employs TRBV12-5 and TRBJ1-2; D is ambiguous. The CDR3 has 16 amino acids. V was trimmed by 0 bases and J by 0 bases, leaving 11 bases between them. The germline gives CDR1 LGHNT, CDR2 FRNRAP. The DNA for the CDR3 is TGTGCTAGTGGTTTGGTCGTCGCCGGTACTAACTATGGCTACACCTTC. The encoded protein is CASGLVVAGTNYGYTF. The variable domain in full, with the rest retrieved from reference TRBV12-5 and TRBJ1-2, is DARVTQTPRHKVTEMGQEVTMRCQPILGHNTVFWYRQTMMQGLELLAYFRNRAPLDDSGMPKDRFSAEMPDATLATLKIQPSEPRDSAVYFCASGLVVAGTNYGYTFGSGTRLTVV.

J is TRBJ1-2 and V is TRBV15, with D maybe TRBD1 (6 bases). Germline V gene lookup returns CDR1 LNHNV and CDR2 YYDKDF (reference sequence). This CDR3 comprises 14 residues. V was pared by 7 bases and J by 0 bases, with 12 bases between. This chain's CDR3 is CATTRGQSNYGYTF. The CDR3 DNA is TGTGCCACCACGAGAGGACAGTCTAACTATGGCTACACCTTC.

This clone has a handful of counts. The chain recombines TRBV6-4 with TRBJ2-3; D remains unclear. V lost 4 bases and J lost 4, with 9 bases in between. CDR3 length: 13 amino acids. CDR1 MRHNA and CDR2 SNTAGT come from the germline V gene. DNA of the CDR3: TGTGCCAGCAGTGTTAAGGAGTCAGATACGCAGTATTTT. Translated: CASSVKESDTQYF.

The CDR3 here is CSVELKIFSSYNEQFF. As DNA, the CDR3 is TGCAGCGTTGAACTAAAAATTTTTTCCTCCTACAATGAGCAGTTCTTC. V is TRBV29-1 and J is TRBJ2-1, with no clear D. Trimming shortened V by 2 bases and J by 0 bases, and 14 bases separated the two germline ends. This CDR3 region has 16 residues. CDR1 and CDR2 from the germline V gene are SQVTM and ANQGSEA.

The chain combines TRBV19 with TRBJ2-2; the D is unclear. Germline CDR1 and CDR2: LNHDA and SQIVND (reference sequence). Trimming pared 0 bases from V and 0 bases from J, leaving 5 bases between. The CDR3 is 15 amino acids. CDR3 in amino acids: CASSIDRTNTGELFF. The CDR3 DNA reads TGTGCCAGTAGTATAGACAGGACGAACACCGGGGAGCTGTTTTTT.